The 5 T cell receptor beta chains in this list originate from one sample, sequenced in a study of CD8 T cells in ankylosing spondylitis. Regarding the study as a whole: Seemingly characteristic of ankylosing spondylitis blood was a TCR beta motif consisting of 7 or 8 highly homologous variants.

These TCRs are of unknown antigen specificity. TCRdb ran MiXCR on the 5' RACE reads and lists one entry per CDR3 protein. The table shows roughly 400,000 distinct CDR3 sequences, with about a fifth occurring only once. What was sequenced was blood, either unsorted or a sorted T cell fraction (not recorded which). These receptors were taken from a male donor with ankylosing spondylitis.

In DNA form, the CDR3 reads TGCGCCAGCAGCTTGGGACAGGGGAGTTTCTACAATGAGCAGTTCTTC. Protein sequence: CASSLGQGSFYNEQFF. The chain carries TRBV5-1 and TRBJ2-1; 8 bases agree with TRBD1. In germline, CDR1 is SGHRS, CDR2 YFSETQ. V dropped 0 bases and J dropped 3; count of bases not matched to a gene: 5. The CDR3 runs 16 residues.

CDR3 nucleotides: TGCAGTGCTAGCGGTGATAGCAATCAGCCCCAGCATTTT. Protein product: CSASGDSNQPQHF. The chain carries TRBV20-1 and TRBJ1-5; D gene uncertain. The ends were cut back, 3 bases at V and 0 bases at J, with 6 bases in the middle. Germline CDR1 and CDR2: DFQATT and SNEGSKA (reference sequence). There are 13 residues in the CDR3.

This clonotype has just one count. The genes are TRBV25-1 and TRBJ2-1; TRBD1 matches at 7 bases. This CDR3 has 14 residues. Germline V gives CDR1 MGHDK, CDR2 SYGVNS. With V trimmed by 6 bases and J by 7 bases, 9 bases remained unmatched. CDR3 DNA sequence: TGTGCCAGCAGCGAGGGGGACAGAACAAATGAGCAGTTCTTC. As protein: CASSEGDRTNEQFF.

The rearrangement joins TRBV11-3 to TRBJ2-1; 8 nucleotides match TRBD2. Per the germline V gene, CDR1 is SGHNT and CDR2 is YENEEA. The V segment lost 5 bases and the J segment 9 bases; nucleotides outside the gene matches: 15. This CDR3 region has 16 residues. The CDR3 sequence: CASSPGGGRGTGEQFF. The CDR3 DNA reads as TGTGCCAGCAGCCCGGGGGGGGGCCGGGGGACGGGTGAGCAGTTCTTC.

The chain has TRBV18 and TRBJ1-5; D not resolved. Between the trimmed V and J ends, which lost 2 bases and 0 bases, there was a span of 8 bases. Germline V lookup: CDR1 KGHSH, CDR2 LQKENI. This CDR3 is built from 15 residues. The CDR3 DNA follows: TGTGCCAGCTCACCAACTGGGATTAGCAATCAGCCCCAGCATTTT. It codes for CASSPTGISNQPQHF. Full variable domain (remainder filled in from reference TRBV18 and TRBJ1-5): NAGVMQNPRHLVRRRGQEARLRCSPMKGHSHVYWYRQLPEEGLKFMVYLQKENIIDESGMPKERFSAEFPKEGPSILRIQQVVRGDSAAYFCASSPTGISNQPQHFGDGTRLSIL.